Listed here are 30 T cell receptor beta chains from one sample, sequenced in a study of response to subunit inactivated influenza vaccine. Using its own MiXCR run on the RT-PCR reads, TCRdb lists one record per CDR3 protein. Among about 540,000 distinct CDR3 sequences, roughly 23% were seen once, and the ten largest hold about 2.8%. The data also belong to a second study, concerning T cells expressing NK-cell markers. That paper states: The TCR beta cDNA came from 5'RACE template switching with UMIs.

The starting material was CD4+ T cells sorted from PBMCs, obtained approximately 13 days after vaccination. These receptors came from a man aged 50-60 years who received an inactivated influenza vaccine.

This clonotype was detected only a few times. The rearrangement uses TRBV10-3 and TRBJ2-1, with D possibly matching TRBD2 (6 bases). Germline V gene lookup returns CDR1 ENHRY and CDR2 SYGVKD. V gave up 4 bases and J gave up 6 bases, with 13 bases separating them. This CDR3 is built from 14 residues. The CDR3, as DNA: TGTGCCATCAGTGGTGCCGGGACTCTCAATGAGCAGTTCTTC. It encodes CAISGAGTLNEQFF.

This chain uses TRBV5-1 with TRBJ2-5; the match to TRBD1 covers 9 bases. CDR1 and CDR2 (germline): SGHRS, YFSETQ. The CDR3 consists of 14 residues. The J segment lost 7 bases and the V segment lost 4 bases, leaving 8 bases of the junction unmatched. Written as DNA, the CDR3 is TGCGCCAGCAGCCCGGGGACAGGGAAGGCGACCCAGTACTTC. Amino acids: CASSPGTGKATQYF. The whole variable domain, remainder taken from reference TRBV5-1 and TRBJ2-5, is KAGVTQTPRYLIKTRGQQVTLSCSPISGHRSVSWYQQTPGQGLQFLFEYFSETQRNKGNFPGRFSGRQFSNSRSEMNVSTLELGDSALYLCASSPGTGKATQYFGPGTRLLVL.

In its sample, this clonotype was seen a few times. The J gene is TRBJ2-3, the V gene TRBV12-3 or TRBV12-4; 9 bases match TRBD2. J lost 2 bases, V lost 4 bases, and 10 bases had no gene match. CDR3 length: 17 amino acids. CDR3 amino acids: CASSSVSGRFLTDTQYF. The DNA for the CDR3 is TGTGCCAGCAGTTCGGTTAGCGGGAGATTTCTCACAGATACGCAGTATTTT.

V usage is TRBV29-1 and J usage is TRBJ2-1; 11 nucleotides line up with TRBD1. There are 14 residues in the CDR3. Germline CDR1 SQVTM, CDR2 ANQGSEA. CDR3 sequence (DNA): TGCGGCATACGGGACAGGGGGTTCTACAATGAGCAGTTCTTC. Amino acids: CGIRDRGFYNEQFF.

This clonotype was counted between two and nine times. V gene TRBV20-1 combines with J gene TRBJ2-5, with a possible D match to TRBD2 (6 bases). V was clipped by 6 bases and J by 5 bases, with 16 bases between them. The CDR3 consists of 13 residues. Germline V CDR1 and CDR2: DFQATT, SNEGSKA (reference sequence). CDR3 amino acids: CSAPFRLAETQYF. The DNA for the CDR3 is TGCAGTGCACCCTTTAGGCTAGCGGAGACCCAGTACTTC.

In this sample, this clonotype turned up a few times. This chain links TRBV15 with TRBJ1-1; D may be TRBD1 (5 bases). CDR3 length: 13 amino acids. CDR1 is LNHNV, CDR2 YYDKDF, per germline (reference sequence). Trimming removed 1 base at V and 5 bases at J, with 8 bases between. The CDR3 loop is CATSRGGGTEAFF. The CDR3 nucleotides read TGTGCCACCAGCAGAGGGGGGGGGACTGAAGCTTTCTTT.

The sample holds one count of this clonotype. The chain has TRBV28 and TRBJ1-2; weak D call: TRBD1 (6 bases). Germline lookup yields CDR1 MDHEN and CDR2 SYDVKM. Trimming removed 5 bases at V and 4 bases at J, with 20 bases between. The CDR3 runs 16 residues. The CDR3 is CASSRPGTQVGYGYTF. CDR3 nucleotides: TGTGCCAGCAGTAGACCCGGGACACAAGTGGGCTATGGCTACACCTTC.

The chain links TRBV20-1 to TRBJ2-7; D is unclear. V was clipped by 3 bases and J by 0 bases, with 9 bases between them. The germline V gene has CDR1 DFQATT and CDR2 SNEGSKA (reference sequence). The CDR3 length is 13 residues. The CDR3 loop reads CSARYLGSYEQYF. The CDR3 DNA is TGCAGTGCTAGGTATTTAGGCTCCTACGAGCAGTACTTC.

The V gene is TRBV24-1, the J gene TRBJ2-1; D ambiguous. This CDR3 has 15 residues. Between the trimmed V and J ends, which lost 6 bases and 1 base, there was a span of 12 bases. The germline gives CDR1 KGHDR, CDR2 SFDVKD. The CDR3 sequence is CATSNPSGSYNEQFF. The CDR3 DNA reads TGTGCCACCAGTAATCCTTCGGGTTCCTACAATGAGCAGTTCTTC.

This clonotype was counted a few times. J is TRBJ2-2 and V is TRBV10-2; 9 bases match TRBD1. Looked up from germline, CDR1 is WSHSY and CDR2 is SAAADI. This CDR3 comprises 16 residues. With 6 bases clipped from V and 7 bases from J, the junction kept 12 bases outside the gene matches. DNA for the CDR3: TGCGCCAGCAGAGAGAAGACAGGGGGATTCAGCGGGGAGCTGTTTTTT. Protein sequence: CASREKTGGFSGELFF.

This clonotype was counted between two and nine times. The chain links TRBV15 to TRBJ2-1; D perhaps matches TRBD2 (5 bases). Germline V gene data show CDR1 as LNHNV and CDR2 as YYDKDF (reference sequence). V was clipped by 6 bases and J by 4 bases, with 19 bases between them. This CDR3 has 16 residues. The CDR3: CATRAPPSTGYNEQFF. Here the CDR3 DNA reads TGTGCCACCAGGGCACCACCTTCGACGGGGTACAATGAGCAGTTCTTC.

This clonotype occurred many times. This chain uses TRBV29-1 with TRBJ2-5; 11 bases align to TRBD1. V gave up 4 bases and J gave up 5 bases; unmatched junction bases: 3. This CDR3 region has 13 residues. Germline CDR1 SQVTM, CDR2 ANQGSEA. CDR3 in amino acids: CSVGTGGRETQYF. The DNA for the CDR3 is TGCAGCGTTGGGACAGGGGGCCGTGAGACCCAGTACTTC.

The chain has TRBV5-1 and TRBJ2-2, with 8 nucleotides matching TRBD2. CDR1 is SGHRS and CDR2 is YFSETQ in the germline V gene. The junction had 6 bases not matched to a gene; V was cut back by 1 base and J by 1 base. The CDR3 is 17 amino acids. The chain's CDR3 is CASSLSTSGVNTGELFF. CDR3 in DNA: TGCGCCAGCAGCTTGAGTACTAGCGGAGTGAACACCGGGGAGCTGTTTTTT. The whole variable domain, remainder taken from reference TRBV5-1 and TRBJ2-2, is KAGVTQTPRYLIKTRGQQVTLSCSPISGHRSVSWYQQTPGQGLQFLFEYFSETQRNKGNFPGRFSGRQFSNSRSEMNVSTLELGDSALYLCASSLSTSGVNTGELFFGEGSRLTVL.

CDR3 sequence reads: CASSFRTQYEQYF. The DNA for the CDR3 is TGCGCCAGCAGCTTCCGGACACAGTACGAGCAGTACTTC. The V call is TRBV5-1, the J call TRBJ2-7; TRBD1 is a possible D gene (5 bases). Germline V gives CDR1 SGHRS, CDR2 YFSETQ. V lost 2 bases and J lost 4, with 10 bases in between. This CDR3 is 13 amino acids long.

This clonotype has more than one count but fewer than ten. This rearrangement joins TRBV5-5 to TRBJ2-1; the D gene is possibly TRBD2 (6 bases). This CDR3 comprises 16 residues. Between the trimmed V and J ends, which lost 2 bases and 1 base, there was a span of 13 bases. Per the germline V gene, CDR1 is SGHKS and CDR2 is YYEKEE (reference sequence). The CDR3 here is CASSFGGFASYNEQFF. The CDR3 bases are TGTGCCAGCAGCTTTGGGGGGTTTGCATCCTACAATGAGCAGTTCTTC.

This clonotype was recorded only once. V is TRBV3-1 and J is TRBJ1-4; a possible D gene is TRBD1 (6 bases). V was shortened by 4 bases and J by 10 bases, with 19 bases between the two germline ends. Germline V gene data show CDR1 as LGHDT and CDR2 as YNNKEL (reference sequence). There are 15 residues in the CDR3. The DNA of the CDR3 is TGTGCCAGCAGCCCGACAGGTTCACTTAGGGGAAAACTGTTTTTT. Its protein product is CASSPTGSLRGKLFF.

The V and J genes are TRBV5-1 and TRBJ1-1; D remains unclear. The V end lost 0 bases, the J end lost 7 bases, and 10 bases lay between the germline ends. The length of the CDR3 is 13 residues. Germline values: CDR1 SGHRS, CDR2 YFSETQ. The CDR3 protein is CASSLDPHGEAFF. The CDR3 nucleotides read TGCGCCAGCAGCTTGGATCCCCACGGTGAAGCTTTCTTT.

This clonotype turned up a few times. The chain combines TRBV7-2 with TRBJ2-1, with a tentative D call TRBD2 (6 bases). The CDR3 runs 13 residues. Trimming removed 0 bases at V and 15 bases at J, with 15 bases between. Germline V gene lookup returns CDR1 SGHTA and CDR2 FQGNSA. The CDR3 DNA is TGTGCCAGCAGCTTAGCCCGGGACGGGGGTAGGTTCTTC. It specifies CASSLARDGGRFF.

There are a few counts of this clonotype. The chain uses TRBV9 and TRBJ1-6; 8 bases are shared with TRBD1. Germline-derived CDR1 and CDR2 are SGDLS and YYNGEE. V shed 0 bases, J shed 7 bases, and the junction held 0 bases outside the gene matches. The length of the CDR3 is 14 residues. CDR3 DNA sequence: TGTGCCAGCAGCGTAGGGGACAGGAATTCACCCCTCCACTTT. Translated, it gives CASSVGDRNSPLHF.

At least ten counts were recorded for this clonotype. In DNA form, the CDR3 reads TGTGCCAGCAGGGAATCTAGCGGGGTCCACGAGCAGTACTTC. Translating gives CASRESSGVHEQYF. This sequence joins TRBV7-2 and TRBJ2-7; 9 nucleotides align to TRBD2. The germline CDR1 and CDR2 sequences are SGHTA and FQGNSA. J gave up 5 bases and V 6 bases, and 8 bases lay outside the gene matches. The CDR3 is 14 residues long.

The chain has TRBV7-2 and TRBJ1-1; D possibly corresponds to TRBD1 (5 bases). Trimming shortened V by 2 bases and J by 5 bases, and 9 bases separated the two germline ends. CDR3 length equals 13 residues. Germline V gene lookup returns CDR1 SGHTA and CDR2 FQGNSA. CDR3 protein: CASSLSRQTEAFF. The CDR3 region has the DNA TGTGCCAGCAGCTTATCTCGACAGACTGAAGCTTTCTTT.

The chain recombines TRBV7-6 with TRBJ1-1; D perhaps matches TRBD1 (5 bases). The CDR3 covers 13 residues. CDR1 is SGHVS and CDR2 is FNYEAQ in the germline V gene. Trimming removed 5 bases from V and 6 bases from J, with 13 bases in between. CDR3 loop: CASSATGLAEAFF. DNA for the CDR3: TGTGCCAGCAGCGCCACAGGTTTGGCTGAAGCTTTCTTT.

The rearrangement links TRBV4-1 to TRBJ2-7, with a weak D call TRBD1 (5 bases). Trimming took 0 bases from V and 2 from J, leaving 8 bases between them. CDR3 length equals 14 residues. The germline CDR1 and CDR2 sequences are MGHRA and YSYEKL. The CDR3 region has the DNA TGCGCCAGCAGCCAAGAGGAACAGGCCTACGAGCAGTACTTC. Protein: CASSQEEQAYEQYF.

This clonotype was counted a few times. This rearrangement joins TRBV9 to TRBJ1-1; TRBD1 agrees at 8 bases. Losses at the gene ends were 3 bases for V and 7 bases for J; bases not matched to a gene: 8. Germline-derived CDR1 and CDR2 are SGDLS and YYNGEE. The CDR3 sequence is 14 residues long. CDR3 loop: CASSGLGTGGEAFF. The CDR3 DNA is TGTGCCAGCAGCGGTTTAGGGACAGGAGGTGAAGCTTTCTTT.

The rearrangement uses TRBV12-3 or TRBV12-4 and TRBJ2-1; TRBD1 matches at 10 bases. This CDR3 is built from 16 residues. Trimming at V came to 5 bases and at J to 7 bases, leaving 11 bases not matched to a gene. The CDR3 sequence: CASSPDRGLLLNEQFF. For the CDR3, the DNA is TGTGCCAGCAGTCCCGACAGGGGGCTGTTGTTAAATGAGCAGTTCTTC.

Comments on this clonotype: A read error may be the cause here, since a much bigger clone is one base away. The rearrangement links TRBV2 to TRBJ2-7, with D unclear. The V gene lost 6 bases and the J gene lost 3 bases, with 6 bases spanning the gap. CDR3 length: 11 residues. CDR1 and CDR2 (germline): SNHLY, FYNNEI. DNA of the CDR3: TGTGCCAGCAGAAACCTCTACGAGCAGTACTTC. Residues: CASRNLYEQYF.

CDR3 in DNA: TGTGCCAGCAGCCCTACTAGCGGGGGGATTACAGATACGCAGTATTTT. Translation: CASSPTSGGITDTQYF. The chain recombines TRBV14 with TRBJ2-3; the match to TRBD2 covers 12 bases. Germline V gives CDR1 SGHDN, CDR2 FVKESK. The CDR3 length is 16 residues. Trimming removed 4 bases from V and 3 bases from J; junction bases left unmatched: 5. The full variable domain, its missing parts supplied by reference TRBV14 and TRBJ2-3, is EAGVTQFPSHSVIEKGQTVTLRCDPISGHDNLYWYRRVMGKEIKFLLHFVKESKQDESGMPNNRFLAERTGGTYSTLKVQPAELEDSGVYFCASSPTSGGITDTQYFGPGTRLTVL.

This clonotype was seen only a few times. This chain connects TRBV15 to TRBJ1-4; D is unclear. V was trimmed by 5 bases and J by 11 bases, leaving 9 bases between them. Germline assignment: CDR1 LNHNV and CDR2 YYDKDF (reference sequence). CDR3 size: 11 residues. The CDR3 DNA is TGTGCCACCAGCCCGGCGCGGAAACTGTTTTTT. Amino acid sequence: CATSPARKLFF.

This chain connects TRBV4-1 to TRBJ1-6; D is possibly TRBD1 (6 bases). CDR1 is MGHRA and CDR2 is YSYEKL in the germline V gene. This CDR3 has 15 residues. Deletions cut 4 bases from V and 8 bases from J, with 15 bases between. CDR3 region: CASSLVDRLDSPLHF. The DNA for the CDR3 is TGCGCCAGCAGCCTTGTCGACAGGCTTGATTCACCCCTCCACTTT.

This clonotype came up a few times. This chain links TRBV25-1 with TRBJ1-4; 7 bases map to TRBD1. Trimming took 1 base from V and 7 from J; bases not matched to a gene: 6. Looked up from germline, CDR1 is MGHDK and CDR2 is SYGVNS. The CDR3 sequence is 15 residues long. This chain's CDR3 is CASSESRGSGEKLFF. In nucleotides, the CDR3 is TGTGCCAGCAGTGAATCCAGGGGGTCCGGTGAAAAACTGTTTTTT.